The rows below give T cell receptor beta chains drawn from one sample of a study of CD8 T cells in ankylosing spondylitis. TCRdb reanalysed the 5' RACE reads using MiXCR and keeps one entry per CDR3 protein. The sample includes about 800,000 distinct CDR3 sequences, 10% to 15% seen only once; the top ten take 0.51%. Sequenced input: blood, either unsorted or a sorted T cell fraction (not recorded which). All receptors derive from a male donor with ankylosing spondylitis. The CDR3 runs from the conserved cysteine through the conserved F or W. The D gene is left open where the match is weak. Size values are once, few and many counts, or a class for expanded clones, and some rows have none.

j_call v_call clone_size d_call cdr3_nt cdr3_aa
TRBJ2-5 TRBV7-9 - - TGTGCCAGCAGCTTAGGAGGGTCGATCGGCGAGACCCAGTACTTC CASSLGGSIGETQYF
TRBJ1-2 TRBV14 - - TGTGCCAGCAGCCAAAGAGTGGGGAGTGTCTATGGCTACACCTTC CASSQRVGSVYGYTF
TRBJ2-7 TRBV29-1 few - TGCAGCGTTGGCATAGGGGGCGAGCAGTACTTC CSVGIGGEQYF
TRBJ2-7 TRBV7-9 few - TGTGCCAGCACACGGGTCGAGGGCACCTACGAGCAGTACTTC CASTRVEGTYEQYF
TRBJ1-2 TRBV29-1 many - TGCAGCGTTCGCTGGGACGCCGGGGGCTACACCTTC CSVRWDAGGYTF
TRBJ2-1 TRBV14 - - TGTGCCAGCAGCCAAGTACGGGCTAGGGATGAGCAGTTCTTC CASSQVRARDEQFF
TRBJ2-3 TRBV5-1 few - TGCGCCAGCAGCTCCGGGGGGCCGGGGGATACGCAGTATTTT CASSSGGPGDTQYF
TRBJ1-1 TRBV5-5 many - TGTGCCAGCAGCTCCCGTGTCACTGAAGCTTTCTTT CASSSRVTEAFF
TRBJ2-1 TRBV18 - - TGTGCCAGCTCACCAACCGGGGCTTACAATGAGCAGTTCTTC CASSPTGAYNEQFF
TRBJ2-7 TRBV11-2 - - TGTGCCAGCAGCTTGCCAGGGCCCGGGTCCTCCTACGAGCAGTACTTC CASSLPGPGSSYEQYF
TRBJ2-7 TRBV5-1 - TRBD2 TGCGCCAGCAGCCGAAAGACTAGCGGGAGGTACCACGAGCAGTACTTC CASSRKTSGRYHEQYF
TRBJ2-4 TRBV11-1 - TRBD1 TGTGCCAGCAGTGGGGACAGGGGTAAAAACATTCAGTACTTC CASSGDRGKNIQYF
TRBJ2-7 TRBV12-3/TRBV12-4 few - TGTGCCAGCAGTTTATCCGGGACCTCCTACGAGCAGTACTTC CASSLSGTSYEQYF
TRBJ2-3 TRBV5-5 many - TGTGCCAGCAGCCTCAGATTTCGACAGCTCACAGATACGCAGTATTTT CASSLRFRQLTDTQYF
TRBJ1-4 TRBV20-1 few - TGCAGTGCTTTAGGGCGCGGGCGCGAGCATGAAAAACTGTTTTTT CSALGRGREHEKLFF
TRBJ2-1 TRBV12-3/TRBV12-4 many TRBD1 TGTGCCAGCAGTCAAGGGACAGGAGATTACAATGAGCAGTTCTTC CASSQGTGDYNEQFF
TRBJ2-2 TRBV20-1 many - TGCAGTGCTAGAACTACGAACACCGGGGAGCTGTTTTTT CSARTTNTGELFF
TRBJ2-5 TRBV10-3 many TRBD1 TGTGCCATCAGTGACCTGGGACAGGGACGAGAGACCCAGTACTTC CAISDLGQGRETQYF